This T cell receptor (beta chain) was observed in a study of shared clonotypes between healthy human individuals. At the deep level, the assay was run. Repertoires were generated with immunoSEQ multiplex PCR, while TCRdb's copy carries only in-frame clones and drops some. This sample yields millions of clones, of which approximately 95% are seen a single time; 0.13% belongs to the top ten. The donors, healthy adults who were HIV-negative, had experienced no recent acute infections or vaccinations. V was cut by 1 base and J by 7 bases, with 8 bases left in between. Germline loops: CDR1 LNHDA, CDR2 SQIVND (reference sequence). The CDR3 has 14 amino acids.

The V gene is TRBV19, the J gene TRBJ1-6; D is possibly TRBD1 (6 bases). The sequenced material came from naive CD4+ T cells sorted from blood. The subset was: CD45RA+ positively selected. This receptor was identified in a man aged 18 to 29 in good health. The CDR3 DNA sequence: TGTGCCAGTAGTATAGGACAGGCAAATTCACCCCTCCACTTT. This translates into CASSIGQANSPLHF.